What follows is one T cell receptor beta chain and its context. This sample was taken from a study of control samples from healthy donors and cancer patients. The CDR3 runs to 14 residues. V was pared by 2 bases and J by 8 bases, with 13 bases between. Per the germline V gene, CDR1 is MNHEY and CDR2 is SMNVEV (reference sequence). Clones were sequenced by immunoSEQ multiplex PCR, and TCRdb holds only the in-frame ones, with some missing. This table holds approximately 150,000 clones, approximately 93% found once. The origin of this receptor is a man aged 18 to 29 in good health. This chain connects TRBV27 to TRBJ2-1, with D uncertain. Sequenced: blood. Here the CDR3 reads CASSLLSERDEQFF. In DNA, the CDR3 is TGTGCCAGCAGTTTACTGAGCGAAAGGGATGAGCAGTTCTTC.